The clone carrying this T cell receptor (beta chain) turned up a few times. The antigen remains unidentified. The data were taken from a study of T cells in Graves' hyperthyroidism and ophthalmopathy. Study-wide points: It was a median around 6 months before onset that the model predicted ophthalmopathy. Clonotypes that were expanded in thyroid above 0.001 mostly appeared in blood too.

The TCR beta CDR3 regions underwent amplification using RNA transcripts as the source. HTBI primers drove first-round RT-PCR of the TCR CDR3. TCRdb called the multiplex PCR reads again in MiXCR, with one record for every CDR3 protein. The sample carries 640,000 or so distinct CDR3 sequences, approximately 15% recorded once. This CDR3 is 13 amino acids long. Germline CDR1 reads SQVTM; CDR2 reads ANQGSEA. The sample was blood. This chain links TRBV29-1 with TRBJ2-4; 10 bases are shared with TRBD1. The TCR comes from a woman aged 35 to 49 with Graves' ophthalmopathy. The CDR3: CSAGTGAKNIQYF. CDR3 coding DNA: TGCAGTGCCGGGACAGGGGCTAAAAACATTCAGTACTTC.